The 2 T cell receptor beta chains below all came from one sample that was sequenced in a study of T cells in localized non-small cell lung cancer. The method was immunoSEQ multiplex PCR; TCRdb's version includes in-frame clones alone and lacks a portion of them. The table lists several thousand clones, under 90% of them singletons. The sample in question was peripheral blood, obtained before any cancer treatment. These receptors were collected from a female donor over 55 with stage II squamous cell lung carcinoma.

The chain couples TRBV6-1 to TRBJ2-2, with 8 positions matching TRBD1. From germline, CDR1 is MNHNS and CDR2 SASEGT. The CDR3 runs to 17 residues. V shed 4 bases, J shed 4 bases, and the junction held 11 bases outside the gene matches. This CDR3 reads CASSGFLQGAPTGELFF. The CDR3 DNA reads TGTGCCAGCAGTGGGTTCTTGCAGGGGGCCCCCACCGGGGAGCTGTTTTTT.

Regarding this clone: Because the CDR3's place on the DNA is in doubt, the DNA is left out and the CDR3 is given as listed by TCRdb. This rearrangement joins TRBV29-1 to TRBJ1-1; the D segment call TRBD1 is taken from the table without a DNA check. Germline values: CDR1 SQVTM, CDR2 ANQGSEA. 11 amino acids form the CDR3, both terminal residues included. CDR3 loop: CSVGEGTGFFF.